These T cell receptor beta chains were read from a single sample in a study of CD8 T cells in ankylosing spondylitis. TCRdb re-called the 5' RACE reads through MiXCR, storing one row per CDR3 protein. The table lists about 330,000 distinct CDR3 sequences, 7% to 9% of them singletons, with just over 14% in the top ten. Material: blood, either unsorted or a sorted T cell fraction (not recorded which). These receptor sequences come from a male donor with ankylosing spondylitis. The CDR3 runs from the conserved cysteine through the conserved F or W. D genes are given only for firm matches. Not all rows give a size; the values are once, few, many and, for expanded clones, a class.

TRBV3-1	many	TRBJ2-7	-	TGTGCCAGCAGCCAGAGAGGCTCCGAGCAGTACTTC	CASSQRGSEQYF
TRBV7-2	-	TRBJ1-1	-	TGTGCCAGCAGCTTAGTGTCGCAGTTGAACACTGAAGCTTTCTTT	CASSLVSQLNTEAFF
TRBV15	many	TRBJ2-1	-	TGTGCCACCAGCAGAGATGGTCAGTCCAATGAGCAGTTCTTC	CATSRDGQSNEQFF
TRBV5-1	many	TRBJ2-3	-	TGCGCCAGCAGCTTTTTGGCCGCAGATACGCAGTATTTT	CASSFLAADTQYF
TRBV4-1	few	TRBJ2-4	-	TGCGCCAGCAGCCAAGAGCTGGGGAGTGACATTCAGTACTTC	CASSQELGSDIQYF
TRBV29-1	-	TRBJ2-1	TRBD2	TGCAGCGTTAAGGAGACTAGCTCCAGAGAGGGGATCTTC	CSVKETSSREGIF
TRBV20-1	many	TRBJ2-7	-	TGCAGTGCTACGCCAAAGAGGTACGAGCAGTACTTC	CSATPKRYEQYF
TRBV4-2	many	TRBJ2-5	-	TGTGCCAGCAGCCAAGAGTTCGAGACCCAGTACTTC	CASSQEFETQYF
TRBV4-1	many	TRBJ2-1	-	TGCGCCAGCAGCCCCGGGACACCAAGCAATGAGCAGTTCTTC	CASSPGTPSNEQFF
TRBV7-8	many	TRBJ2-7	-	TGTGCCAGCAGCCTAGCTCCCTACGAGCAGTACTTC	CASSLAPYEQYF
TRBV20-1	-	TRBJ2-7	-	TGCAGTGCCAGTGTCCAGGGCTACGAGCAGTACTTC	CSASVQGYEQYF
TRBV28	many	TRBJ1-2	-	TGTGCCAGCAGCCGTACAGGGAGTTATGGCTACACCTTC	CASSRTGSYGYTF